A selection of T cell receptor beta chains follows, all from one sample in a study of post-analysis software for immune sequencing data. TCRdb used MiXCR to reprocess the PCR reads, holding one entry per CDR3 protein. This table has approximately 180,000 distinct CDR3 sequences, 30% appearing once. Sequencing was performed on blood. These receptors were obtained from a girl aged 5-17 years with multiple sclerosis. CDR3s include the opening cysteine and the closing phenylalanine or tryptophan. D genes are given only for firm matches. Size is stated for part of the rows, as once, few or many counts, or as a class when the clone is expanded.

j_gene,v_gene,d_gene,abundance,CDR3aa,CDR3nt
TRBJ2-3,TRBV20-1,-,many,CSARDSSTTDTQYF,TGCAGTGCTAGAGATTCGAGTACCACAGATACGCAGTATTTT
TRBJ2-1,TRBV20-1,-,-,CSAVGGPKDNEQFF,TGCAGTGCTGTAGGGGGGCCAAAGGACAATGAGCAGTTCTTC
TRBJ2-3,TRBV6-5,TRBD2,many,CASSSGLAGGEDTQYF,TGTGCCAGCAGTTCTGGACTAGCGGGAGGAGAAGATACGCAGTATTTT
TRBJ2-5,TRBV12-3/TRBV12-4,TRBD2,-,CASSSDGGAIETQYF,TGTGCCAGCAGTTCCGACGGGGGGGCAATAGAGACCCAGTACTTC
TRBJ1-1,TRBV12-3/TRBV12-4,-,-,CASSLSRSNTEAFF,TGTGCCAGCAGTTTGTCACGGTCTAACACTGAAGCTTTCTTT
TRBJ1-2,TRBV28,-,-,CASSEQTFDGARGYGYTF,TGTGCCAGCAGTGAGCAAACCTTCGACGGGGCGCGGGGCTATGGCTACACCTTC
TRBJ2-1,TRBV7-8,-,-,CASSLGAGRNEQFF,TGTGCCAGCAGCTTGGGAGCAGGTCGAAATGAGCAGTTCTTC
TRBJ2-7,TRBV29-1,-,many,CSVAGSVEQYF,TGCAGCGTCGCTGGGAGCGTCGAGCAGTACTTC
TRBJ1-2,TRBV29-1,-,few,CSATSGGTGYDYTF,TGCAGCGCCACTTCGGGGGGTACAGGCTATGACTACACCTTC
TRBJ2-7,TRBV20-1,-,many,CSARGLLFYEQYF,TGCAGTGCCAGAGGGCTCCTCTTCTACGAGCAGTACTTC
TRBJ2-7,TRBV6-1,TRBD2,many,CASSENSRGRDEQYF,TGTGCCAGCAGTGAAAATTCGAGAGGGAGGGACGAGCAGTACTTC
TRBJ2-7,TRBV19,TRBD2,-,CASSIGTRLEQYF,TGTGCCAGTAGTATTGGGACTAGACTCGAGCAGTACTTC
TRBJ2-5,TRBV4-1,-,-,CASSQDREDFSYNEQYF,TGCGCCAGCAGCCAAGATAGGGAGGATTTCTCCTACAATGAGCAGTACTTC
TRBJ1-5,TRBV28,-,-,CASSDWRISNRPQHF,TGTGCCAGCAGTGACTGGAGGATTAGCAATCGGCCCCAGCATTTT
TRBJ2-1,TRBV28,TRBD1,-,CASSFSGSGQVYNEQFF,TGTGCCAGCAGTTTCAGCGGGTCGGGACAGGTCTACAATGAGCAGTTCTTC
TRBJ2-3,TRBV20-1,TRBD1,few,CSARVRAETGVPQYF,TGCAGTGCTAGGGTGCGGGCGGAAACAGGGGTTCCGCAGTATTTT
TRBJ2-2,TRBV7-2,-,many,CASSSGGRGELFF,TGTGCCAGCTCATCTGGGGGCCGGGGGGAGCTGTTTTTT
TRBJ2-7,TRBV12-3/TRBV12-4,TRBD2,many,CASRTSGTPEQYF,TGTGCCAGCAGGACTAGCGGGACCCCCGAGCAGTACTTC
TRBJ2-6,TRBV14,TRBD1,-,CASTPGTGEKDAGANVLTF,TGTGCCAGCACCCCCGGGACAGGGGAGAAGGATGCTGGGGCCAACGTCCTGACTTTC
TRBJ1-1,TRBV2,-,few,CASRGTGNTEAFF,TGTGCCAGCAGGGGGACGGGGAACACTGAAGCTTTCTTT
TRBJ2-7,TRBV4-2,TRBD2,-,CASSQDDSSGSYEQYF,TGTGCCAGCAGCCAAGATGACTCTAGCGGTTCCTACGAGCAGTACTTC
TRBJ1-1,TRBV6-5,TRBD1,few,CASSLTGKGTEAFF,TGTGCCAGCAGTTTGACAGGGAAGGGCACTGAAGCTTTCTTT
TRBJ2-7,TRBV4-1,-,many,CASSQGLPPREQYF,TGCGCCAGCAGCCAAGGACTCCCTCCCCGCGAGCAGTACTTC
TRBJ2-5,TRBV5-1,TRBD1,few,CASSSRGLGETQYF,TGCGCCAGCAGCTCCAGGGGGCTCGGGGAGACCCAGTACTTC
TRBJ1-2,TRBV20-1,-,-,CSARGLSGYTF,TGCAGTGCTCGAGGGCTATCGGGCTACACCTTC
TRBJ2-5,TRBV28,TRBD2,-,CASSLPGTSGRWTETQYF,TGTGCCAGCAGTCTTCCGGGGACTAGCGGGAGGTGGACAGAGACCCAGTACTTC
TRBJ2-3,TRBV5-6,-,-,CASSLSGLATDTQYF,TGTGCCAGCAGCTTGAGCGGGTTAGCCACAGATACGCAGTATTTT
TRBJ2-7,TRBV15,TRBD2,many,CATSRSGITYEQYF,TGTGCCACCAGCAGGAGCGGGATCACCTACGAGCAGTACTTC
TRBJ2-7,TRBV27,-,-,CASSLSAMGPEQYF,TGTGCCAGCAGTTTATCGGCCATGGGACCCGAGCAGTACTTC
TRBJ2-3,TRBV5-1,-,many,CASSNLASYTDTQYF,TGCGCCAGCAGCAACCTAGCGTCTTACACAGATACGCAGTATTTT
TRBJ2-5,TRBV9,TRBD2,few,CASSVGGGGKETQYF,TGTGCCAGCAGCGTAGGAGGCGGGGGGAAAGAGACCCAGTACTTC
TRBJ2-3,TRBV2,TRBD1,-,CASSTGARGAQYF,TGTGCCAGCAGTACAGGGGCCCGGGGTGCGCAGTATTTT
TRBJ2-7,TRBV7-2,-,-,CASSPTGYYEQYF,TGTGCCAGCAGCCCCACAGGCTACTACGAGCAGTACTTC